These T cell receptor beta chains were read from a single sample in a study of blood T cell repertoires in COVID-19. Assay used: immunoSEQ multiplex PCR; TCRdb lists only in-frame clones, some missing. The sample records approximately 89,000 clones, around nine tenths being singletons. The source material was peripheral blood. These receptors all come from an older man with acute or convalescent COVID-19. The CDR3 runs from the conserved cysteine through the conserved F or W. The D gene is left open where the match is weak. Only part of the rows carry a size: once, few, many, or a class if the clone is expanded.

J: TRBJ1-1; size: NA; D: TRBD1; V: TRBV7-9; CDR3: CASSLGRTGGNTEAFF; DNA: TGTGCCAGCAGCTTAGGCCGGACAGGGGGCAACACTGAAGCTTTCTTT
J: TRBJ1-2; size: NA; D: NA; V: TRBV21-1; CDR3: CASSKALDSNYVGYTF; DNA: TGTGCCAGCAGCAAAGCGCTTGACAGTAACTACGTCGGCTACACCTTC
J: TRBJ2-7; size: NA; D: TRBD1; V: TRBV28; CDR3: CARARQGPPASYEQYF; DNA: TGTGCCAGGGCCAGACAGGGGCCACCTGCCTCCTACGAGCAGTACTTC
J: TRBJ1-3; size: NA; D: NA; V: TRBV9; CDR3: CASSVEGGYSGNTIYF; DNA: TGTGCCAGCAGCGTAGAGGGGGGGTACTCTGGAAACACCATATATTTT
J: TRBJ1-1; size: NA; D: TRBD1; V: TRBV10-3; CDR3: CASRDRAPEGAFF; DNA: TGTGCCAGCCGGGACAGGGCCCCTGAGGGAGCTTTCTTT
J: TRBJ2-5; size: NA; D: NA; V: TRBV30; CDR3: CAWSVQGGPQETQYF; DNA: TGTGCCTGGAGTGTACAAGGGGGTCCCCAAGAGACCCAGTACTTC
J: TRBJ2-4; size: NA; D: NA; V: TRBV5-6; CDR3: CASSSLFGIQYF; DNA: TGTGCCAGCAGCTCACTATTCGGCATTCAGTACTTC
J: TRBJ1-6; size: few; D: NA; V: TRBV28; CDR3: CASSLSDLQPTYNSPLHF; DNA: TGTGCCAGCAGTCTCTCGGATCTACAGCCCACCTATAATTCACCCCTCCACTTT
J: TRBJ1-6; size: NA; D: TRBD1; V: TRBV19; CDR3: CATHKGADNSPLHF; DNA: TGTGCCACCCACAAGGGGGCTGACAATTCACCCCTCCACTTT
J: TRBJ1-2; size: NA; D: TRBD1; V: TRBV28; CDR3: CASRLRGRQGSPYTF; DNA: TGTGCCAGCAGGTTAAGGGGGAGACAGGGTTCCCCTTACACCTTC
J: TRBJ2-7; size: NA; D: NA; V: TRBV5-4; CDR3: CASSLGLRQTSNEQYF; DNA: TGTGCCAGCAGCTTGGGTCTCAGGCAGACAAGCAACGAGCAGTACTTC
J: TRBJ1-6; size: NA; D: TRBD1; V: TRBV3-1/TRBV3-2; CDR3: CASSQEPTGIAPLHF; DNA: TGTGCCAGCAGCCAAGAACCGACAGGGATAGCACCCCTCCACTTT
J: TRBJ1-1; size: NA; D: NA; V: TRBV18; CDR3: CASSPPSSGRRGTEAFF; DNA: TGTGCCAGCTCACCACCATCCTCAGGTCGGAGGGGAACTGAAGCTTTCTTT
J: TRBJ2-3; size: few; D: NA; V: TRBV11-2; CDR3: CASSSRDTLTQYF; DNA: TGTGCCAGCAGCTCCCGGGACACCCTTACGCAGTATTTT
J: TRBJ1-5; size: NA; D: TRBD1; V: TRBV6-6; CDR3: CASSHGTGGLVSNQPQHF; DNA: TGTGCCAGCAGTCACGGGACAGGGGGCCTCGTAAGCAATCAGCCCCAGCATTTT
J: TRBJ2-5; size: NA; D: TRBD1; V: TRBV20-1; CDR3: CSASSPRGREETQYF; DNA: TGCAGTGCTAGTTCCCCCAGGGGGCGCGAAGAGACCCAGTACTTC
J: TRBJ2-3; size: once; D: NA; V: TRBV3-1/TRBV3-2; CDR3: CASGGKGGRTDTQYF; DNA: TGTGCCAGCGGTGGAAAGGGGGGGCGCACAGATACGCAGTATTTT
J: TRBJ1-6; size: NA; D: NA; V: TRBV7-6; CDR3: CASSLEGAYNSPLHF; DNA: TGTGCCAGCAGCTTAGAGGGGGCCTATAATTCACCCCTCCACTTT
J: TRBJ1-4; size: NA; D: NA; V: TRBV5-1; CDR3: CASSEDRSWSEKLFF; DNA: TGCGCCAGCAGCGAAGACAGGTCGTGGAGCGAAAAACTGTTTTTT
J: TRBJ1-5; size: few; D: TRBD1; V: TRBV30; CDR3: CAWSAGTENQPQHF; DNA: TGTGCCTGGAGCGCCGGGACAGAAAATCAGCCCCAGCATTTT
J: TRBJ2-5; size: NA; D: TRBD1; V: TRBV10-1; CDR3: CASSEYGQGGRETQYF; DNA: TGCGCCAGCAGTGAGTACGGACAGGGCGGTCGAGAGACCCAGTACTTC